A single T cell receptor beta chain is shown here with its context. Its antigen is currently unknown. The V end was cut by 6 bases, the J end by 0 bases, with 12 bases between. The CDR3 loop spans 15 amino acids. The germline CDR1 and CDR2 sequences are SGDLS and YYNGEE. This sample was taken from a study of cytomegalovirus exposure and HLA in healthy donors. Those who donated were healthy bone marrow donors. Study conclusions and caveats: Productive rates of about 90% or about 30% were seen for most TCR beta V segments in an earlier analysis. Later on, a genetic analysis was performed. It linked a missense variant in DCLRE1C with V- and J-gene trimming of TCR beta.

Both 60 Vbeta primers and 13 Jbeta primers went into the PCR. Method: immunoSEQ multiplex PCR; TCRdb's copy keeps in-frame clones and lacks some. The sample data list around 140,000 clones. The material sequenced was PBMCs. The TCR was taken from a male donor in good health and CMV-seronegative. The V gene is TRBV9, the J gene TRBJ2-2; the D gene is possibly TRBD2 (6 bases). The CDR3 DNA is TGTGCCAGCAAGGAGGGGACCGCGAACACCGGGGAGCTGTTTTTT. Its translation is CASKEGTANTGELFF. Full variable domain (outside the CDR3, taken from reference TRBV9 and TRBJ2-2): DSGVTQTPKHLITATGQRVTLRCSPRSGDLSVYWYQQSLDQGLQFLIQYYNGEERAKGNILERFSAQQFPDLHSELNLSSLELGDSALYFCASKEGTANTGELFFGEGSRLTVL.